The 25 T cell receptor beta chains reported below all come from one sample, sequenced in a study of T cell responses to AZD1222 COVID-19 vaccine (dated by TCRdb to 2020 to 2023). The library came from the immunoSEQ multiplex PCR assay. Imported from immuneACCESS, the table was reduced by TCRdb to in-frame sequences with V and J called. These copies leave out some clones; in studies compared against another copy, an unresolved V gene accounts for under half, and the cause of the remainder is not known. The sample table holds 75,000 to 95,000 clones, of which roughly 84% were seen once. Roughly an eighth of the sample is taken by the ten largest. This specimen's time point label, interpreted: baseline before first vaccination. The specimen was peripheral blood, collected on day 0 of AZD1222 vaccination. These receptors originate from an adult in good health.

V usage is TRBV7-9 and J usage is TRBJ1-3; D possibly corresponds to TRBD1 (5 bases). Trimming left V 5 bases short and J 15 bases short, with 17 bases between. The CDR3 runs 12 residues. Germline V gene sequence: CDR1 SEHNR, CDR2 FQNEAQ (reference sequence). DNA for the CDR3: TGTGCCAGCAGCCCGCAGGGCACCATCGGATATTTT. This gives the protein CASSPQGTIGYF.

The chain employs TRBV29-1 and TRBJ1-3; no reliable D call. Germline V CDR1 and CDR2: SQVTM, ANQGSEA. V was pared by 3 bases and J by 0 bases, with 9 bases between. The CDR3 runs 14 residues. This chain's CDR3 is CSVDYPASGNTIYF. CDR3 bases: TGCAGCGTTGATTACCCAGCCTCTGGAAACACCATATATTTT.

This sequence joins TRBV5-4 and TRBJ2-1; 8 positions agree with TRBD2. J was trimmed by 4 bases and V by 4 bases; bases with no gene match: 7. Per the germline V gene, CDR1 is SGHNT and CDR2 is YYREEE (reference sequence). The CDR3 is 15 residues long. The CDR3 loop is CASSPWRGVYNEQFF. In nucleotides, the CDR3 is TGTGCCAGCAGCCCATGGCGGGGGGTATACAATGAGCAGTTCTTC.

This chain connects TRBV29-1 to TRBJ2-2, with 11 bases lining up with TRBD2. Germline V CDR1 and CDR2: SQVTM, ANQGSEA. The CDR3 has 17 amino acids. V shed 0 bases, J shed 4 bases, and the junction held 7 bases outside the gene matches. The CDR3, as DNA: TGCAGCGTTGAAGATCTCCCGACTAGCGGGGCCACCGGGGAGCTGTTTTTT. Translated: CSVEDLPTSGATGELFF.

The gene calls are TRBV28 and TRBJ2-7; a possible D gene is TRBD1 (6 bases). This CDR3 has 14 residues. The germline V gene encodes CDR1 MDHEN and CDR2 SYDVKM. Trimming took off 6 bases at V and 0 bases at J, with 12 bases between the two ends. This chain's CDR3 is CASRTGTLSYEQYF. CDR3 bases: TGTGCCAGCAGAACCGGGACACTCTCCTACGAGCAGTACTTC.

The V and J genes are TRBV6-5 and TRBJ1-5; tentatively, D is TRBD1 (5 bases). Germline V lookup: CDR1 MNHEY, CDR2 SVGAGI. The CDR3 runs 13 residues. V dropped 4 bases and J dropped 4 bases, with 8 bases sitting between them. CDR3 sequence (DNA): TGTGCCAGCAGTTGGGCAGGGAATCAGCCCCAGCATTTT. Protein: CASSWAGNQPQHF.

The chain has TRBV4-3 and TRBJ1-1; D unclear. The CDR3 runs to 13 residues. With 2 bases removed from V and 0 bases from J, the gap between germline ends came to 4 bases. Germline V gives CDR1 LGHNA, CDR2 YSLEER. In DNA, the CDR3 is TGCGCCAGCAGCCAACCTGTGAACACTGAAGCTTTCTTT. This sequence encodes CASSQPVNTEAFF.

This chain uses TRBV7-9 with TRBJ2-5; perhaps TRBD2 as D (6 bases). CDR3 length equals 15 residues. The V end lost 5 bases, the J end lost 5 bases, and 18 bases lay between the germline ends. In germline, CDR1 is SEHNR, CDR2 FQNEAQ (reference sequence). The chain's CDR3 is CASSPGLPGWETQYF. Here the CDR3 DNA reads TGTGCCAGCAGCCCGGGACTCCCTGGATGGGAGACCCAGTACTTC.

The gene calls are TRBV6-4 and TRBJ1-1; 8 bases match TRBD1. Germline trimming cut 8 bases from V and 7 bases from J; bases unmatched to any gene: 3. This CDR3 is built from 11 residues. Germline V gives CDR1 MRHNA, CDR2 SNTAGT. This chain's CDR3 is CASQGAFEAFF. DNA for the CDR3: TGTGCCAGCCAGGGGGCGTTTGAAGCTTTCTTT.

The chain has TRBV9 and TRBJ2-3; 9 bases map to TRBD2. V trimming: 2 bases; J trimming: 5 bases; junction bases outside the gene matches: 9. Germline CDR1 reads SGDLS; CDR2 reads YYNGEE. The CDR3 has 16 residues. The CDR3: CASSVAGGPPGDTQYF. The CDR3 nucleotides read TGTGCCAGCAGCGTGGCGGGGGGGCCCCCCGGAGATACGCAGTATTTT. The full variable domain, in which reference TRBV9 and TRBJ2-3 provide the parts outside the CDR3, is DSGVTQTPKHLITATGQRVTLRCSPRSGDLSVYWYQQSLDQGLQFLIQYYNGEERAKGNILERFSAQQFPDLHSELNLSSLELGDSALYFCASSVAGGPPGDTQYFGPGTRLTVL.

DNA of the CDR3: TGTGCCAGCAGCTTTACCGGGACAGGGGGCTACGAGCAGTACTTC. Residues: CASSFTGTGGYEQYF. This chain uses TRBV11-2 with TRBJ2-7, with 11 positions matching TRBD1. CDR1 and CDR2 from the germline V gene are SGHAT and FQNNGV. This CDR3 contains 15 residues. V gave up 3 bases and J gave up 3 bases; unmatched junction bases: 4.

J is TRBJ2-3 and V is TRBV7-2, with TRBD1 as a possible D gene (6 bases). This CDR3 region has 15 residues. V shed 4 bases and J shed 3 bases, with 14 bases lying between them. Germline CDR1 and CDR2: SGHTA and FQGNSA. The CDR3 loop is CASSYLQGYTDTQYF. In DNA, the CDR3 is TGTGCCAGCAGCTATCTACAGGGATATACAGATACGCAGTATTTT.

J is TRBJ2-1 and V is TRBV7-2; D is ambiguous. Germline lookup yields CDR1 SGHTA and CDR2 FQGNSA. The CDR3 has 11 residues. V shed 2 bases and J shed 11 bases, with 7 bases lying between them. The CDR3 here is CASSLQSQQFF. CDR3 sequence (DNA): TGTGCCAGCAGCTTACAGTCTCAGCAGTTCTTC.

This clone was observed a single time. The chain is built from TRBV29-1 and TRBJ2-7; 11 bases line up with TRBD1. This CDR3 is 16 amino acids long. The ends lost 5 bases at V and 3 bases at J; junction bases unmatched: 12. Germline V gene sequence: CDR1 SQVTM, CDR2 ANQGSEA. The CDR3, as DNA: TGCAGCGTTTCCTGGGCCCGGACAGGGGGCCTCTACGAGCAGTACTTC. This encodes CSVSWARTGGLYEQYF.

The chain is built from TRBV6-6 and TRBJ1-3, with D tentatively TRBD1 (5 bases). The V gene lost 5 bases and the J gene lost 0 bases, with 11 bases spanning the gap. This CDR3 has 15 amino acids. Germline V gene sequence: CDR1 MNHNY, CDR2 SVGAGI (reference sequence). CDR3 sequence reads: CASSTGTFSGNTIYF. Here the CDR3 DNA reads TGTGCCAGCAGTACGGGGACTTTCTCTGGAAACACCATATATTTT.

V and J are TRBV7-8 and TRBJ1-1, with 7 bases matching TRBD1. Germline loops: CDR1 SGHVS, CDR2 FQNEAQ. The CDR3 runs to 16 residues. Trimming removed 3 bases from V and 0 bases from J; junction bases left unmatched: 7. The CDR3 DNA follows: TGTGCCAGCAGCTTTTCCGGGACAGTTATGAACACTGAAGCTTTCTTT. Translating it yields CASSFSGTVMNTEAFF.

This chain links TRBV4-3 with TRBJ1-2; D gene ambiguous. Trimming pared 4 bases from V and 2 bases from J, leaving 14 bases between. The V gene's germline CDR1 is LGHNA and CDR2 YSLEER. The CDR3 runs to 15 residues. The CDR3 reads CASSPSSGANYGYTF. The CDR3, as DNA: TGCGCCAGCAGCCCTAGCTCTGGCGCCAACTATGGCTACACCTTC.

The chain joins TRBV9 to TRBJ2-3; perhaps D is TRBD1 or TRBD2 (5 bases each). The CDR3 loop spans 20 amino acids. Germline V lookup: CDR1 SGDLS, CDR2 YYNGEE. Trimming removed 0 bases from V and 7 bases from J, with 30 bases in between. The CDR3 DNA follows: TGTGCCAGCAGCGTAGCTGCACCTGCCCGCCGGGACGGACGCATATATACGCAGTATTTT. Its translation is CASSVAAPARRDGRIYTQYF.

The genes are TRBV5-6 and TRBJ1-2, with unresolved D. The ends were cut back, 3 bases at V and 5 bases at J, with 8 bases in the middle. The CDR3 spans 12 residues. Germline V gene data show CDR1 as SGHDT and CDR2 as YYEEEE. The CDR3 nucleotides are TGTGCCAGCAGCTCCGAAAATTATGGCTACACCTTC. It yields the protein CASSSENYGYTF.

This chain's CDR3 is CASSLEWTGAREQYF. CDR3 DNA sequence: TGTGCCAGCAGCTTAGAATGGACGGGGGCGCGGGAGCAGTACTTC. V and J are TRBV7-2 and TRBJ2-7; D could derive from TRBD1 or TRBD2 (6 bases each). V gave up 1 base and J gave up 7 bases, with 17 bases separating them. CDR1 and CDR2 from the germline V gene are SGHTA and FQGNSA. The CDR3 is made up of 15 amino acids.

The chain has TRBV18 and TRBJ2-1; D is uncertain. The CDR3 has 15 amino acids. Trimming cost V 3 bases and J 0 bases, with 9 bases left between them. Germline V gene lookup returns CDR1 KGHSH and CDR2 LQKENI. CDR3 nucleotide sequence: TGTGCCAGCTCACCCGGCCCGAGCTCCTACAATGAGCAGTTCTTC. Amino acid sequence: CASSPGPSSYNEQFF.

The chain links TRBV29-1 to TRBJ2-5; 9 nucleotides match TRBD1. This CDR3 contains 15 residues. The germline V gene has CDR1 SQVTM and CDR2 ANQGSEA. The junction had 9 bases not matched to a gene; V was cut back by 2 bases and J by 5 bases. CDR3 DNA: TGCAGCGTTGAACCTAACAGGGGGCCGGGGGAGACCCAGTACTTC. Its protein product is CSVEPNRGPGETQYF.

This clone occurred a few times. J is TRBJ1-5 and V is TRBV19; possible D gene TRBD1, 6 bases. The CDR3 has 18 residues. V was cut by 3 bases and J by 0 bases, with 18 bases left in between. Germline V gene data show CDR1 as LNHDA and CDR2 as SQIVND (reference sequence). The CDR3 DNA sequence: TGTGCCAGTAGTATCCCCCCCGGACAGAGATATAGCAATCAGCCCCAGCATTTT. As protein: CASSIPPGQRYSNQPQHF.

The chain is built from TRBV5-1 and TRBJ2-7, with 9 bases fitting TRBD2. Looked up from germline, CDR1 is SGHRS and CDR2 is YFSETQ. This CDR3 is built from 17 residues. V shed 4 bases and J 0 bases; nucleotides not matched to a gene: 11. The CDR3: CASSAGPSGGFSYEQYF. CDR3 nucleotides: TGCGCCAGCAGCGCTGGCCCGAGCGGGGGGTTCTCCTACGAGCAGTACTTC.

The chain recombines TRBV15 with TRBJ2-5, with TRBD2 identical over 8 bases. This CDR3 has 14 amino acids. Germline V CDR1 and CDR2: LNHNV, YYDKDF (reference sequence). V shed 0 bases, J shed 7 bases, and the junction held 4 bases outside the gene matches. CDR3 in DNA: TGTGCCACCAGCAGAGATGTAGCGGGGTGGACCCAGTACTTC. This sequence encodes CATSRDVAGWTQYF.